Listed below are T cell receptor beta chains from one sample, sequenced in a study of blood T cells in healthy people across ages. MiXCR was run by TCRdb on the 5' RACE reads, yielding one entry per CDR3 protein. The sample holds roughly 800,000 distinct CDR3 sequences; about 62% are singletons and the top ten take over 20%. The sample consisted of blood. These receptors were taken from a man younger than 45 in good health. Both conserved end residues are part of each CDR3. A D gene is named only where the DNA matches it firmly. The size field is filled for only some rows; it gives once, few, many or a size class.

clone size | J gene | D gene | V gene | CDR3 protein | CDR3 DNA
NA | TRBJ2-7 | NA | TRBV20-1 | CSASRGSYEQYF | TGCAGTGCTAGTCGGGGAAGCTACGAGCAGTACTTC
NA | TRBJ2-2 | TRBD2 | TRBV7-6 | CASSQSLAGATGELFF | TGTGCCAGCAGTCAAAGTCTAGCGGGAGCGACCGGGGAGCTGTTTTTT
NA | TRBJ2-4 | NA | TRBV29-1 | CSVESVGGDEQYF | TGCAGCGTTGAAAGTGTAGGTGGGGATGAGCAGTACTTC
NA | TRBJ1-1 | TRBD1 | TRBV27 | CASSRQGWNTEAFF | TGTGCCAGCAGCCGACAGGGGTGGAACACTGAAGCTTTCTTT
NA | TRBJ2-5 | NA | TRBV6-5 | CASSPYLGPAKTQYF | TGTGCCAGCAGTCCCTATCTCGGACCGGCGAAGACCCAGTACTTC
few | TRBJ1-5 | NA | TRBV11-2 | CASSLDPGTQHF | TGTGCCAGCAGCTTAGACCCTGGGACCCAGCATTTT
NA | TRBJ2-7 | TRBD1 | TRBV20-1 | CSATRDRATYEQYF | TGCAGTGCTACCCGGGACAGGGCCACCTACGAGCAGTACTTC
NA | TRBJ2-7 | NA | TRBV3-1 | CASSQLSRKEQYF | TGTGCCAGCAGCCAACTTTCCCGGAAGGAGCAGTACTTC
NA | TRBJ1-2 | NA | TRBV7-2 | CASSSTLGTNYGYTF | TGTGCCAGCAGCTCAACGCTAGGGACTAACTATGGCTACACCTTC
NA | TRBJ2-1 | NA | TRBV28 | CASRGAGEANEQFF | TGTGCCAGCAGGGGGGCGGGAGAGGCTAATGAGCAGTTCTTC
NA | TRBJ2-1 | TRBD2 | TRBV7-2 | CASSLAGTNNEQFF | TGTGCCAGCAGCTTAGCGGGGACTAACAATGAGCAGTTCTTC
NA | TRBJ2-5 | TRBD2 | TRBV5-1 | CASSWRTSGAQETQYF | TGCGCCAGCAGCTGGAGGACTAGCGGGGCCCAAGAGACCCAGTACTTC
NA | TRBJ2-5 | TRBD1 | TRBV29-1 | CSVGGQGQETQYF | TGCAGCGTTGGCGGACAGGGCCAAGAGACCCAGTACTTC
many | TRBJ2-3 | TRBD1 | TRBV7-9 | CATTPTASLRDRTDTQYF | TGTGCCACTACACCCACCGCTTCACTTCGGGACAGGACAGATACGCAGTATTTT
few | TRBJ2-7 | NA | TRBV7-2 | CASSLYLDEQYF | TGTGCCAGCAGCTTATATCTGGACGAGCAGTACTTC
few | TRBJ2-3 | TRBD2 | TRBV14 | CASSQGTSGSTDTQYF | TGTGCCAGCAGCCAAGGGACTAGCGGCAGCACAGATACGCAGTATTTT
NA | TRBJ2-1 | NA | TRBV6-2/TRBV6-3 | CASSPHGLVGGPDNEQFF | TGTGCCAGCAGTCCCCACGGACTAGTGGGGGGGCCAGATAATGAGCAGTTCTTC
NA | TRBJ1-6 | TRBD1 | TRBV7-2 | CASSPGTDLRSPLHF | TGTGCCAGCAGCCCAGGGACAGACCTAAGGTCACCCCTCCACTTT
few | TRBJ2-3 | TRBD2 | TRBV7-2 | CASIRQIAGRSTDTQYF | TGTGCCAGCATCCGGCAGATAGCGGGAAGGAGCACAGATACGCAGTATTTT
NA | TRBJ2-1 | TRBD1 | TRBV30 | CAWSVKGGGEQFF | TGTGCCTGGAGTGTAAAAGGGGGCGGTGAGCAGTTCTTC